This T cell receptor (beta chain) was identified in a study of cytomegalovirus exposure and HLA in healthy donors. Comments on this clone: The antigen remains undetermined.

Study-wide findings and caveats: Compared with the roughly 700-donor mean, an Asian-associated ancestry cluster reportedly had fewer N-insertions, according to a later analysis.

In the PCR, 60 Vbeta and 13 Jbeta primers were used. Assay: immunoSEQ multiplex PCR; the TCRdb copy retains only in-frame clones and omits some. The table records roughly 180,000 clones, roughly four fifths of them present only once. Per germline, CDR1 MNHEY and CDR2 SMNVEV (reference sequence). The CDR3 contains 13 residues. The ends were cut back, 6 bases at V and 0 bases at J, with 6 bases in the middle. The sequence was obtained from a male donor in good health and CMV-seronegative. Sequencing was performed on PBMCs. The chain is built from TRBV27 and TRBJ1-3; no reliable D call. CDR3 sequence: CASSRYSGNTIYF. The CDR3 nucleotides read TGTGCCAGCAGCCGGTACTCTGGAAACACCATATATTTT.